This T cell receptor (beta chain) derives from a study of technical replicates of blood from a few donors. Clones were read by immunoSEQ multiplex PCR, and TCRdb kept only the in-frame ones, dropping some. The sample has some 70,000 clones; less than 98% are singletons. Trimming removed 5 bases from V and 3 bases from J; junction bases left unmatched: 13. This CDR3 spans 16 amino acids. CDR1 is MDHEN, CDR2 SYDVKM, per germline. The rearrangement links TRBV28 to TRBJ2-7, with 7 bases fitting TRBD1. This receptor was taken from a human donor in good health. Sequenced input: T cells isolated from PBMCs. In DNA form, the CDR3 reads TGTGCCAGCAGTCCATCTACAGGGGCATATCACTACGAGCAGTACTTC. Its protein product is CASSPSTGAYHYEQYF.